One T cell receptor beta chain is described in this entry. Its matching antigen is unknown. The data stem from a study of radiotherapy plus CTLA-4 blockade in lung cancer. Study details: Disease control was seen in 25% to 40% of patients, objective responses in roughly 17%.

The assay was immunoSEQ multiplex PCR, and TCRdb's table has in-frame clones only and misses some. The repertoire holds some 66,000 clones, with approximately 80% as singletons. CTLA-4 blockade with ipilimumab, together with focal radiation, was given to patients with chemo-refractory metastatic non-small-cell lung cancer. Study observations and caveats: Early clonal dynamics of blood T cells, together with interferon-beta, were reported as the best response predictor. TCR clones originating in tumors grew in number in blood after radiotherapy plus ipilimumab.

This TCR was recovered from a human donor with non-small cell lung cancer who had a partial response to radiotherapy plus ipilimumab. Sequences were derived from peripheral blood, sampled from a patient treated with radiotherapy plus ipilimumab.

The CDR3 is CASSYYTGFTDTQYF. CDR3 coding DNA: TGTGCCAGCAGCTACTATACAGGTTTCACAGATACGCAGTATTTT. The chain couples TRBV7-9 to TRBJ2-3; D may be TRBD1 (5 bases). Germline lookup yields CDR1 SEHNR and CDR2 FQNEAQ (reference sequence). The CDR3 length is 15 residues. Between the trimmed V and J ends, which lost 4 bases and 2 bases, there was a span of 13 bases.